The 27 T cell receptor beta chains given below trace back to one sample, sequenced in a study of CD8 T cells in Susac syndrome. Random hexamers served to reverse transcribe roughly 0.5 to 1 ug RNA. TCRdb analysed the immunoSEQ multiplex PCR reads with MiXCR anew, one entry per CDR3 protein. The sample lists about 120,000 distinct CDR3 sequences; around 94% were seen once. The source material was CD8+ T cells from PBMCs. The source is a human donor with Susac syndrome.

The chain carries TRBV25-1 and TRBJ1-1; no definite D call. The length of the CDR3 is 12 residues. Germline CDR1 MGHDK, CDR2 SYGVNS. V lost 6 bases, J lost 1 base, and 6 bases lay in between. CDR3 DNA: TGTGCCAGCAGGATCGAGAACACTGAAGCTTTCTTT. It specifies CASRIENTEAFF. The full variable domain, in which reference TRBV25-1 and TRBJ1-1 provide the parts outside the CDR3, is EADIYQTPRYLVIGTGKKITLECSQTMGHDKMYWYQQDPGMELHLIHYSYGVNSTEKGDLSSESTVSRIRTEHFPLTLESARPSHTSQYLCASRIENTEAFFGQGTRLTVV.

The chain recombines TRBV4-1 with TRBJ2-1; 9 bases align to TRBD2. J was trimmed by 9 bases and V by 0 bases; bases with no gene match: 12. Germline V gives CDR1 MGHRA, CDR2 YSYEKL. This CDR3 is 17 amino acids long. CDR3 DNA sequence: TGCGCCAGCAGCCAAGATTCCGCGGGGGGGCCCCAGGTTGAGCAGTTCTTC. Its translation is CASSQDSAGGPQVEQFF.

J is TRBJ1-2 and V is TRBV19, with a possible D match to TRBD1 (6 bases). Trimming took off 7 bases at V and 4 bases at J, with 13 bases between the two ends. Germline CDR1 and CDR2: LNHDA and SQIVND (reference sequence). This CDR3 has 13 residues. CDR3: CASTPSGAYGYTF. CDR3 DNA sequence: TGTGCCAGTACCCCTTCGGGGGCCTATGGCTACACCTTC.

This chain joins TRBV9 and TRBJ2-1, with TRBD2 as a possible D gene (5 bases). The CDR3 has 15 residues. Germline CDR1 is SGDLS and CDR2 is YYNGEE. Trimming stripped 0 bases from V and 3 bases from J, with 10 bases between. The CDR3 nucleotides read TGTGCCAGCAGCGTAGCCGTCGAGGGCTACAATGAGCAGTTCTTC. Residues: CASSVAVEGYNEQFF.

V is TRBV12-3 or TRBV12-4 and J is TRBJ1-6; D not certain. This CDR3 spans 14 amino acids. V was pared by 5 bases and J by 5 bases, with 10 bases between. This CDR3 reads CASSSGTNNSPLHF. The CDR3 DNA is TGTGCCAGCAGTAGTGGAACCAATAATTCACCCCTCCACTTT.

V is TRBV7-9 and J is TRBJ2-1, with D perhaps matching TRBD2 (5 bases). The V end lost 5 bases, the J end lost 12 bases, and 14 bases lay between the germline ends. CDR1 SEHNR and CDR2 FQNEAQ come from the germline V gene (reference sequence). There are 12 residues in the CDR3. The CDR3 DNA follows: TGTGCCAGCAGCATAGACGGACTGGTGCAGTTCTTC. Its translation: CASSIDGLVQFF.

The CDR3 region is CASSQKETGAFGAFF. The CDR3 DNA sequence: TGCGCCAGCAGCCAAAAGGAAACAGGGGCGTTTGGAGCTTTCTTT. The chain employs TRBV4-1 and TRBJ1-1; TRBD1 aligns across 7 bases. Per the germline V gene, CDR1 is MGHRA and CDR2 is YSYEKL. The CDR3 contains 15 residues. The V gene end was trimmed by 2 bases and the J gene end by 10 bases; junction bases not matched to a gene: 13.

The chain employs TRBV7-9 and TRBJ1-5; D is unclear. Germline CDR1 and CDR2: SEHNR and FQNEAQ (reference sequence). V shed 2 bases and J shed 7 bases, with 6 bases lying between them. The CDR3 sequence is 12 residues long. In DNA form, the CDR3 reads TGTGCCAGCAGCTTATCCCTCCAGCCCCAGCATTTT. As protein: CASSLSLQPQHF.

The chain carries TRBV6-1 and TRBJ2-3; 7 nucleotides line up with TRBD1. Germline lookup yields CDR1 MNHNS and CDR2 SASEGT. The CDR3 is 19 amino acids. J gave up 2 bases and V 2 bases, and 16 bases lay outside the gene matches. This chain's CDR3 is CASSERLDRVIVLTDTQYF. The CDR3 bases are TGTGCCAGCAGTGAACGCCTAGACAGGGTCATTGTCCTCACAGATACGCAGTATTTT.

The chain combines TRBV30 with TRBJ2-1; TRBD1 matches at 8 bases. The V gene end was trimmed by 5 bases and the J gene end by 8 bases; junction bases not matched to a gene: 8. In germline, CDR1 is GTSNPN, CDR2 SVGIG (reference sequence). The CDR3 consists of 13 residues. The CDR3 nucleotides are TGTGCCTGGGCGGACAGGGAATTCGATGAGCAGTTCTTC. This translates into CAWADREFDEQFF. Looking up the rest from reference TRBV30 and TRBJ2-1 gives the full variable domain: SQTIHQWPATLVQPVGSPLSLECTVEGTSNPNLYWYRQAAGRGLQLLFYSVGIGQISSEVPQNLSASRPQDRQFILSSKKLLLSDSGFYLCAWADREFDEQFFGPGTRLTVL.

The chain uses TRBV29-1 and TRBJ2-2, with 7 bases lining up with TRBD1. J gave up 6 bases and V 6 bases, and 7 bases lay outside the gene matches. This CDR3 region has 13 residues. Germline V CDR1 and CDR2: SQVTM, ANQGSEA. CDR3 in DNA: TGCAGCGTGCGACAGGGTCTGGCCGGGGAGCTGTTTTTT. Amino acids: CSVRQGLAGELFF.

CDR3 nucleotide sequence: TGTGCCAGCAGTTCCACGGGACAGGGGATCTACGAGCAGTACTTC. It is translated as CASSSTGQGIYEQYF. The chain couples TRBV12-3 or TRBV12-4 to TRBJ2-7, with 10 nucleotides matching TRBD1. This CDR3 is 15 amino acids long. With V trimmed by 4 bases and J by 3 bases, 6 bases remained unmatched.

This chain joins TRBV3-1 and TRBJ2-5, with a weak D call TRBD2 (6 bases). The germline V gene has CDR1 LGHDT and CDR2 YNNKEL (reference sequence). Trimming took 4 bases from V and 1 from J, leaving 13 bases between them. The CDR3 covers 15 residues. The CDR3 loop is CASSPLVAAQETQYF. DNA for the CDR3: TGTGCCAGCAGCCCCCTAGTAGCGGCCCAAGAGACCCAGTACTTC.

This clonotype was recorded only once. The rearrangement uses TRBV6-5 and TRBJ2-1, with 11 nucleotides matching TRBD2. V shed 6 bases and J 10 bases; nucleotides not matched to a gene: 8. The CDR3 consists of 14 residues. Germline loops: CDR1 MNHEY, CDR2 SVGAGI. The CDR3 coding sequence is TGTGCCAGCAGCAGGACTAGCGGGTACCTCGAGCAGTTCTTC. This encodes CASSRTSGYLEQFF.

V gene TRBV29-1 combines with J gene TRBJ1-2; possibly TRBD1 for D (5 bases). V lost 5 bases, J lost 8 bases, and 15 bases lay in between. The CDR3 contains 12 residues. CDR1 SQVTM and CDR2 ANQGSEA come from the germline V gene. CDR3 region: CSVPEAGEGYTF. CDR3 nucleotides: TGCAGCGTTCCAGAAGCGGGGGAGGGCTACACCTTC.

This clonotype showed up just once. The CDR3, as DNA: TGCAGCGTTGACCCTAGGGGAGGAGGAGACAATGAGCAGTTCTTC. This encodes CSVDPRGGGDNEQFF. The V gene is TRBV29-1, the J gene TRBJ2-1; a weak D match, TRBD2 (6 bases). The V gene's germline CDR1 is SQVTM and CDR2 ANQGSEA. Trimming pared 3 bases from V and 5 bases from J, leaving 17 bases between. The CDR3 contains 15 residues.

The genes are TRBV30 and TRBJ2-5; D remains ambiguous. V was clipped by 2 bases and J by 5 bases, with 9 bases between them. This CDR3 is 12 amino acids long. Per germline, CDR1 GTSNPN and CDR2 SVGIG (reference sequence). In DNA, the CDR3 is TGTGCCTGGAGTACCATATCTGAGACCCAGTACTTC. Residues: CAWSTISETQYF.

The rearrangement links TRBV20-1 to TRBJ1-2; D is possibly TRBD1 (6 bases). V was pared by 3 bases and J by 2 bases, with 10 bases between. The germline V gene has CDR1 DFQATT and CDR2 SNEGSKA (reference sequence). This CDR3 region has 13 residues. The CDR3 reads CSASRGLNYGYTF. The CDR3 DNA follows: TGCAGTGCTAGCCGGGGGCTCAACTATGGCTACACCTTC.

The chain carries TRBV4-1 and TRBJ2-6, with D uncertain. Germline CDR1 MGHRA, CDR2 YSYEKL. Between the trimmed V and J ends, which lost 0 bases and 0 bases, there was a span of 15 bases. The CDR3 contains 19 residues. This chain's CDR3 is CASSQEDQTRYSGANVLTF. The DNA for the CDR3 is TGCGCCAGCAGCCAAGAGGACCAGACCCGTTACTCTGGGGCCAACGTCCTGACTTTC.

The gene calls are TRBV19 and TRBJ1-5; no definite D call. Germline V gene data show CDR1 as LNHDA and CDR2 as SQIVND (reference sequence). V lost 5 bases and J 3 bases, leaving 17 bases between the germline ends. The CDR3 totals 16 residues. This chain's CDR3 is CASSPPEGPLNQPQHF. Here the CDR3 DNA reads TGTGCCAGTAGTCCCCCGGAAGGCCCCCTCAATCAGCCCCAGCATTTT.

V usage is TRBV5-4 and J usage is TRBJ2-5; D possibly uses TRBD1 or TRBD2 (5 bases each). Trimming took off 4 bases at V and 5 bases at J, with 12 bases between the two ends. Germline CDR1 SGHNT, CDR2 YYREEE (reference sequence). CDR3 size: 13 residues. CDR3 protein: CASSPREGETQYF. For the CDR3, the DNA is TGTGCCAGCAGCCCACGTGAGGGGGAGACCCAGTACTTC.

As regards this clonotype: One end of the junction does not line up with germline, which may come from a read error. The V gene is TRBV25-1, the J gene TRBJ2-1; D might be TRBD1 (5 bases). This CDR3 spans 14 amino acids. Germline V gene lookup returns CDR1 MGHDK and CDR2 SYGVNS. DNA of the CDR3: TGTGCCAGCAAGGGGCCAGGGCCCTATAATGAGCAGTTCTTC. Encoded protein: CASKGPGPYNEQFF.

J is TRBJ1-2 and V is TRBV11-2, with D maybe TRBD1 (5 bases). The CDR3 length is 15 residues. Germline loops: CDR1 SGHAT, CDR2 FQNNGV. V was clipped by 1 base and J by 3 bases, with 12 bases between them. CDR3: CASSLATTGDYGYTF. Here the CDR3 DNA reads TGTGCCAGCAGCTTAGCCACCACGGGGGACTATGGCTACACCTTC.

The rearrangement links TRBV27 to TRBJ2-7; D possibly matches TRBD1 or TRBD2 (5 bases each). The CDR3 length is 13 residues. CDR1 is MNHEY and CDR2 is SMNVEV in the germline V gene (reference sequence). The V and J ends lost 5 bases and 4 bases respectively, with 12 bases between them. The CDR3 coding sequence is TGTGCCAGCAGTCGGGGACCGATATACGAGCAGTACTTC. Translated: CASSRGPIYEQYF.

The genes are TRBV4-1 and TRBJ2-7, with TRBD1 matching 8 bases. The ends lost 0 bases at V and 0 bases at J; junction bases unmatched: 4. This CDR3 contains 16 residues. Germline CDR1 reads MGHRA; CDR2 reads YSYEKL. The CDR3 reads CASSQDSDRGSYEQYF. The DNA of the CDR3 is TGCGCCAGCAGCCAAGATTCTGACAGGGGCTCCTACGAGCAGTACTTC.

The chain combines TRBV11-2 with TRBJ2-2; weak D call: TRBD1 (6 bases). V lost 5 bases and J lost 5, with 12 bases in between. The germline V gene has CDR1 SGHAT and CDR2 FQNNGV. This CDR3 has 14 amino acids. The CDR3 here is CASSGDTWTGELFF. For the CDR3, the DNA is TGTGCCAGCAGCGGGGACACTTGGACCGGGGAGCTGTTTTTT. The full variable domain, rest sourced from reference TRBV11-2 and TRBJ2-2, is EAGVAQSPRYKIIEKRQSVAFWCNPISGHATLYWYQQILGQGPKLLIQFQNNGVVDDSQLPKDRFSAERLKGVDSTLKIQPAKLEDSAVYLCASSGDTWTGELFFGEGSRLTVL.

V is TRBV3-1 and J is TRBJ2-2; D remains unclear. CDR1 is LGHDT, CDR2 YNNKEL, per germline (reference sequence). Between the trimmed V and J ends, which lost 0 bases and 3 bases, there was a span of 14 bases. This CDR3 comprises 17 residues. The chain's CDR3 is CASSQDGDPGDTGELFF. As DNA, the CDR3 is TGTGCCAGCAGCCAAGACGGAGACCCTGGCGACACCGGGGAGCTGTTTTTT.